The present T cell receptor (beta chain) was sequenced within a study of regulatory T cells in long-lasting Graves disease. Specified time point: newly diagnosed GD, antithyroid drugs for less than 3 months. The TCR library was prepared using RNA isolated from PBMCs. Staff took around 8.6 milliliters of peripheral blood and put it into EDTA tubes. Germline assignment: CDR1 SQVTM and CDR2 ANQGSEA. V was trimmed by 8 bases and J by 5 bases, leaving 18 bases between them. The CDR3 sequence is 13 residues long. This clonotype has a handful of counts. Its antigen remains unknown. Library construction for TCR beta used iRepertoire HTBI primers and Arm-PCR of CDR3 regions. TCRdb analysed the multiplex PCR reads with MiXCR anew, one entry per CDR3 protein. The sample includes some 490,000 distinct CDR3 sequences, around 13% of them seen just once. Regarding the study as a whole: Only a small sample size was used, which may have cut accuracy.

The data were also submitted as part of a second study, on T cells in Graves' hyperthyroidism and ophthalmopathy. That report notes: The model forecast ophthalmopathy, anticipating it by a median around 6.4 months before onset.

Source: peripheral blood mononuclear cells (PBMCs), taken at new diagnosis, from a patient treated with antithyroid drugs. This clonotype was sampled from a woman aged 25 to 39 with Graves disease. The chain uses TRBV29-1 and TRBJ1-2, with D possibly being TRBD1 (5 bases). Here the CDR3 reads CSMGTGTPYGYTF. As DNA, the CDR3 is TGCAGCATGGGAACCGGGACCCCTTATGGCTACACCTTC.